The sequence of this T cell receptor beta chain was determined in a study of patients and donors after allogeneic stem cell transplantation. TCRdb reanalysed the RT-PCR reads using MiXCR and keeps one entry per CDR3 protein. The table lists about a million distinct CDR3 sequences, roughly 18% of them singletons. Unmatched junction bases numbered 9, after V lost 3 bases and J lost 5 bases. Per germline, CDR1 SGDLS and CDR2 YYNGEE. The CDR3 contains 15 residues. The sequencing sample was made of blood, either unsorted or a sorted T cell fraction (not recorded which). The chain couples TRBV9 to TRBJ2-5; 8 nucleotides line up with TRBD1. The TCR comes from a human donor who was either an allogeneic HSCT recipient or a stem cell or donor lymphocyte infusion donor (not recorded which). It is not recorded whose cells these are; they may come from a transplant donor. For the CDR3, the DNA is TGTGCCAGCAGCGCACGGACAGGGTTTCCGGAGACCCAGTACTTC. Translated, it gives CASSARTGFPETQYF.